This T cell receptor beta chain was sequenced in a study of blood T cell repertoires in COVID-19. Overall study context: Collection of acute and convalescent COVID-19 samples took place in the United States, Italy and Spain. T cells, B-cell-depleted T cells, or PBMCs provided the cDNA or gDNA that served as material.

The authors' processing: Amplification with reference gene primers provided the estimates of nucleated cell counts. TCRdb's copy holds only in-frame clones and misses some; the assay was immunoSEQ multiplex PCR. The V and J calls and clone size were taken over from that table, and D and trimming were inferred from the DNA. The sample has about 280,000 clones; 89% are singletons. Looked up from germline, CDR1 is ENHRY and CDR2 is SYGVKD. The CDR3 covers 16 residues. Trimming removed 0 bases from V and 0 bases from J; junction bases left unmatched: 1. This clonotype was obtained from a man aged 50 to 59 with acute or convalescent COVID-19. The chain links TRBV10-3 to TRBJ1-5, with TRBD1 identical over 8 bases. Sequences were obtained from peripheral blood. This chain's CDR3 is CAISESGQVSNQPQHF. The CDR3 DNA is TGTGCCATCAGTGAGTCGGGACAGGTTAGCAATCAGCCCCAGCATTTT.